A selection of T cell receptor beta chains follows, all from one sample in a study of blood T cell repertoires in COVID-19. Libraries were prepared by immunoSEQ multiplex PCR; TCRdb keeps only in-frame clonotypes and omits some of them. The repertoire holds about 440,000 clones, 70% to 90% seen once, with about 2.1% in the top ten. Sequenced: PBMCs or T cells enriched from blood (not recorded which). The receptors here all came from a woman between 18 and 30 years old with acute COVID-19. The conserved cysteine and the conserved F or W are not part of the CDR3 here. Fields, in order: V gene, J gene, D gene, clone size, CDR3 protein. D genes are given only for firm matches. Size is omitted from some rows. Given values are once, few, many or a class for expanded clones.

TRBV7-2	TRBJ2-1	-	-	ASSLSPGWEF
TRBV7-6	TRBJ1-6	TRBD1	-	ASSLTTGGNSPLH
TRBV30	TRBJ2-1	-	-	AWSVLPVGLNEQF
TRBV19	TRBJ1-6	-	-	ASSVPGHTYSPLH
TRBV14	TRBJ1-1	TRBD1	-	ASSRGQGNTEAF
TRBV10-3	TRBJ1-4	TRBD1	-	AISEPDRANEKLF
TRBV1	TRBJ2-2	-	-	TSSQDWAREGITGELF
TRBV7-8	TRBJ1-2	-	-	ASSLGGYGYT
TRBV2	TRBJ2-7	TRBD1	-	ASNARDSGFAEQY
TRBV29-1	TRBJ1-2	-	-	SVEGPDKRAGYGYT
TRBV7-9	TRBJ1-5	-	-	ASSLQGTQPQH
TRBV2	TRBJ1-6	TRBD1	-	ASPDRANSPLH
TRBV7-8	TRBJ1-4	-	few	ASSLEVERAKLF
TRBV27	TRBJ1-2	-	-	ASSGSDNHGYT
TRBV18	TRBJ2-5	-	-	ASSPGQLLQETQY
TRBV3-1/TRBV3-2	TRBJ2-1	-	few	ASSHPMSSRHNEQF
TRBV4-3	TRBJ1-1	-	once	ASSQDPGENTEAF
TRBV6-5	TRBJ1-2	-	-	ASSSTLSGGYT
TRBV5-6	TRBJ1-4	-	once	ASSLTDRTNEKLF
TRBV21-1	TRBJ1-6	-	once	ASSKGGGPSSYNSPLH
TRBV11-2	TRBJ1-2	TRBD1	-	ASSLYVGQNYGYT
TRBV5-8	TRBJ1-5	TRBD1	-	ATRRTGDNQPQH
TRBV18	TRBJ2-3	TRBD1	once	ASSPDRSKEY
TRBV27	TRBJ1-1	TRBD1	-	ASSHLQGGNTEAF
TRBV25-1	TRBJ2-7	-	once	ASKSTAFYEQY